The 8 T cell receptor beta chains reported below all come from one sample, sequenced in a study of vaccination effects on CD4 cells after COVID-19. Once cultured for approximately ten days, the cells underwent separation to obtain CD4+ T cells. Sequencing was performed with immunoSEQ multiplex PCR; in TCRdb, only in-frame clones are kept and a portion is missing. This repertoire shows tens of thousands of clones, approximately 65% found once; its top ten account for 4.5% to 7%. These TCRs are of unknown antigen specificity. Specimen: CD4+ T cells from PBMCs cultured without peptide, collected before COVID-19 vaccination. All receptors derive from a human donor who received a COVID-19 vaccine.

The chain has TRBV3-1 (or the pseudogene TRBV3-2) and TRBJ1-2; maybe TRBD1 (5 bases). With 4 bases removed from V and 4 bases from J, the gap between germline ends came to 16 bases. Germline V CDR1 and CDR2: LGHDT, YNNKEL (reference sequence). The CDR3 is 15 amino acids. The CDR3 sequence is CASSPIWGYLYGYTF. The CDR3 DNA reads TGTGCCAGCAGCCCTATTTGGGGCTACCTCTATGGCTACACCTTC.

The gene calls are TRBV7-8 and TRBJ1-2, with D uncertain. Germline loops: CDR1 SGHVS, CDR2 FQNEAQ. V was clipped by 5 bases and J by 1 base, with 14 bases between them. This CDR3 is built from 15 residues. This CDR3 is CASSPARDLNYGYTF. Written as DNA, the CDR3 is TGTGCCAGCAGCCCCGCGAGGGATCTTAACTATGGCTACACCTTC.

The CDR3 is CASGTNPRAWRDTGELFF. The CDR3 DNA reads as TGTGCTAGTGGTACCAACCCTAGGGCTTGGAGGGACACCGGGGAGCTGTTTTTT. This chain uses TRBV12-5 with TRBJ2-2, with a possible D match to TRBD2 (6 bases). V was cut by 5 bases and J by 3 bases, with 22 bases left in between. This CDR3 has 18 residues. CDR1 is LGHNT, CDR2 FRNRAP, per germline.

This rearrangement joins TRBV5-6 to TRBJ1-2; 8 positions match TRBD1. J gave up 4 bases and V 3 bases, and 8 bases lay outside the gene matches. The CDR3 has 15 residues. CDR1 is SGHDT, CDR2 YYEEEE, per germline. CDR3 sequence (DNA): TGTGCCAGCAGCTCACAATCCACAGGGGGCTATGGCTACACCTTC. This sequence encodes CASSSQSTGGYGYTF.

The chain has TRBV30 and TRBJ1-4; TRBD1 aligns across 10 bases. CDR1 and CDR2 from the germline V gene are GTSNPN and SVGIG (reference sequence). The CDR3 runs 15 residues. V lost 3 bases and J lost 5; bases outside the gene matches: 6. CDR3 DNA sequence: TGTGCCTGGAGCCGGACAGGGGGGTTAAATGAAAAACTGTTTTTT. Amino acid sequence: CAWSRTGGLNEKLFF.

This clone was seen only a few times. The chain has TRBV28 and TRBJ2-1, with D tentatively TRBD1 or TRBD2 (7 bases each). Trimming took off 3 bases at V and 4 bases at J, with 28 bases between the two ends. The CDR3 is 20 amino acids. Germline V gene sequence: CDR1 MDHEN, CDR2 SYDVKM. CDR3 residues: CASSFPTNLLRQGGYNEQFF. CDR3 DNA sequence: TGTGCCAGCAGTTTCCCTACCAATCTACTCAGGCAGGGGGGGTACAATGAGCAGTTCTTC.

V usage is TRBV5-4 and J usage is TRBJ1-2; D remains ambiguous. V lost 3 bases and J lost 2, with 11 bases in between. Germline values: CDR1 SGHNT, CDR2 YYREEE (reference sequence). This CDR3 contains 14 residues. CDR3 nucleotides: TGTGCCAGCAGCTCCCTGACCATAAACTATGGCTACACCTTC. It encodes CASSSLTINYGYTF.

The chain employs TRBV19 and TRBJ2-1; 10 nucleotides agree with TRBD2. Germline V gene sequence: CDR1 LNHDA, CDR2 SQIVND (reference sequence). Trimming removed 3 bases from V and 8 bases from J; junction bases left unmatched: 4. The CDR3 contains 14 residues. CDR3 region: CASSIGLAVYEQFF. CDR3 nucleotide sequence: TGTGCCAGTAGTATCGGACTAGCGGTCTATGAGCAGTTCTTC.